The clone carrying this T cell receptor (beta chain) was detected ten times or more. Its antigen is undetermined. Germline-derived CDR1 and CDR2 are SGDLS and YYNGEE. V lost 3 bases, J lost 5 bases, and 15 bases lay in between. The CDR3 has 14 residues. The data were taken from a study of neurological immune-mediated disorders. The controls, all healthy individuals, were blood bank volunteers in Maryland, USA. TCRdb independently ran MiXCR on the 5' RACE reads; one entry per CDR3 protein. Of 25,000 to 35,000 distinct CDR3 sequences listed, around 10% are singletons. Study-level results: It was HTLV-1-associated myelopathy that showed the most TCR clonal expansion, while multiple sclerosis showed the least, falling below healthy controls.

J is TRBJ2-7 and V is TRBV9; D might be TRBD1 (6 bases). The receptor was isolated from a man aged 60-69 years in good health. The material sequenced was PBMCs. This CDR3 reads CASSAQQGLNEQYF. CDR3 bases: TGTGCCAGCAGCGCCCAACAGGGTTTGAACGAGCAGTACTTC. The full variable domain, in which reference TRBV9 and TRBJ2-7 provide the parts outside the CDR3, is DSGVTQTPKHLITATGQRVTLRCSPRSGDLSVYWYQQSLDQGLQFLIQYYNGEERAKGNILERFSAQQFPDLHSELNLSSLELGDSALYFCASSAQQGLNEQYFGPGTRLTVT.